These 8 T cell receptor beta chains originate from one sample sequenced in a study of T cell repertoires in cytomegalovirus infection. Each CDR3 protein gets one entry after TCRdb re-called the reads with MiXCR. The sample lists about 110,000 distinct CDR3 sequences, about 9.5% occurring once. For these receptors, no antigen is known. Source material: PBMCs, sequenced either directly or after in vitro stimulation (not recorded which). The receptors here all came from a human donor in good health (CMV status not recorded). Some clones in this sample may be carry-over from other donors' samples.

The table lists this clonotype with many counts. V is TRBV4-3 and J is TRBJ2-1; 14 bases align to TRBD2. J gave up 9 bases and V 2 bases, and 12 bases lay outside the gene matches. The V gene's germline CDR1 is LGHNA and CDR2 YSLEER. This CDR3 region has 18 residues. CDR3 DNA sequence: TGCGCCAGCAGCCAATTGATCATGACTAGCGGGAGGGCCGCTGAGCAGTTCTTC. This codes for CASSQLIMTSGRAAEQFF.

This clonotype appeared many times. Here the CDR3 reads CSVDASGTYNEQFF. For the CDR3, the DNA is TGCAGCGTTGATGCTAGCGGAACCTACAATGAGCAGTTCTTC. The chain links TRBV29-1 to TRBJ2-1; TRBD2 matches at 7 bases. Losses at the gene ends were 3 bases for V and 2 bases for J; bases not matched to a gene: 4. CDR3 length: 14 residues. CDR1 is SQVTM and CDR2 is ANQGSEA in the germline V gene.

This clonotype was found many times. The CDR3 coding sequence is TGTGCCAGCAAGGAGGAGGGAGCCTATGGCTACACCTTC. This translates into CASKEEGAYGYTF. V gene TRBV7-2 combines with J gene TRBJ1-2; D gene ambiguous. The germline V and J ends were trimmed by 7 bases and 4 bases, with 13 bases remaining between them. The length of the CDR3 is 13 residues. Germline V gene sequence: CDR1 SGHTA, CDR2 FQGNSA.

This clonotype was recorded a few times. The chain is built from TRBV20-1 and TRBJ1-1; the D is unclear. V lost 0 bases to trimming and J lost 1 base, with 6 bases between them. This CDR3 comprises 13 residues. Per germline, CDR1 DFQATT and CDR2 SNEGSKA (reference sequence). CDR3 protein: CSARDGRNTEAFF. CDR3 DNA sequence: TGCAGTGCTAGAGATGGGAGGAACACTGAAGCTTTCTTT.

This chain connects TRBV20-1 to TRBJ2-1; D is unresolved. The germline V gene has CDR1 DFQATT and CDR2 SNEGSKA (reference sequence). This CDR3 has 12 residues. Between the trimmed V and J ends, which lost 3 bases and 4 bases, there was a span of 7 bases. CDR3 protein: CSASFRYNEQFF. The DNA for the CDR3 is TGCAGTGCTAGTTTCCGGTACAATGAGCAGTTCTTC.

As DNA, the CDR3 is TGTGCCAGCAGTCTTATAGAGGGACAGGGCTATGGCTACACCTTC. Its translation is CASSLIEGQGYGYTF. The gene calls are TRBV28 and TRBJ1-2, with 9 nucleotides matching TRBD1. J gave up 4 bases and V 5 bases, and 8 bases lay outside the gene matches. Germline loops: CDR1 MDHEN, CDR2 SYDVKM. This CDR3 spans 15 amino acids.

This clonotype appeared many times. The gene calls are TRBV19 and TRBJ2-1; TRBD2 matches at 13 bases. The CDR3 spans 19 residues. CDR1 is LNHDA and CDR2 is SQIVND in the germline V gene (reference sequence). V shed 5 bases and J 0 bases; nucleotides not matched to a gene: 10. CDR3 residues: CASSSHGTSGTNSYNEQFF. CDR3 sequence (DNA): TGTGCCAGTAGTTCACACGGGACTAGCGGGACGAACTCCTACAATGAGCAGTTCTTC.

The chain couples TRBV6-1 to TRBJ1-2; D is ambiguous. This CDR3 comprises 12 residues. Germline CDR1 reads MNHNS; CDR2 reads SASEGT. Trimming shortened V by 6 bases and J by 9 bases, and 14 bases separated the two germline ends. The CDR3 region has the DNA TGTGCCAGCAGGACGGAGACGGATCGCTACACCTTC. Translated: CASRTETDRYTF.